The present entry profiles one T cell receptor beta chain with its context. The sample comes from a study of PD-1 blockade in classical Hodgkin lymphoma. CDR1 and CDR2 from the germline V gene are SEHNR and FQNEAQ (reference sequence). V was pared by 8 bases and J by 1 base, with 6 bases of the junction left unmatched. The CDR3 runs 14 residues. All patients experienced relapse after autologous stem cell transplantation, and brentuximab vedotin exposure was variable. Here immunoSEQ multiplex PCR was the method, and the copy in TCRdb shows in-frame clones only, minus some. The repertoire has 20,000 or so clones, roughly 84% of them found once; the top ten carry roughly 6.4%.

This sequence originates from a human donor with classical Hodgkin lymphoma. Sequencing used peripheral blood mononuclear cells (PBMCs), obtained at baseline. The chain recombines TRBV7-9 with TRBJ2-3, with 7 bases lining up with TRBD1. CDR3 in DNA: TGTGCCAGCCAAGGGACAGCAGGCACAGATACGCAGTATTTT. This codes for CASQGTAGTDTQYF.